The present entry profiles one TCR beta chain with its context. TCRdb keeps only in-frame clones here, not all; method: immunoSEQ multiplex PCR. The sample shows a few hundred thousand clones, 87% of them seen only once. This entry comes from a study of blood T cell repertoires in COVID-19. The CDR3 length is 12 residues. CDR1 SQVTM and CDR2 ANQGSEA come from the germline V gene. With V trimmed by 4 bases and J by 3 bases, 2 bases remained unmatched. The rearrangement uses TRBV29-1 and TRBJ2-5; TRBD1 agrees at 7 bases. The specimen sequenced was PBMCs or T cells enriched from blood (not recorded which). The sequence was obtained from a woman aged 30 to 39 who had recovered from COVID-19. In DNA, the CDR3 is TGCAGCGTTGCAGGGACAGAAGAGACCCAGTACTTC. Translating gives CSVAGTEETQYF.